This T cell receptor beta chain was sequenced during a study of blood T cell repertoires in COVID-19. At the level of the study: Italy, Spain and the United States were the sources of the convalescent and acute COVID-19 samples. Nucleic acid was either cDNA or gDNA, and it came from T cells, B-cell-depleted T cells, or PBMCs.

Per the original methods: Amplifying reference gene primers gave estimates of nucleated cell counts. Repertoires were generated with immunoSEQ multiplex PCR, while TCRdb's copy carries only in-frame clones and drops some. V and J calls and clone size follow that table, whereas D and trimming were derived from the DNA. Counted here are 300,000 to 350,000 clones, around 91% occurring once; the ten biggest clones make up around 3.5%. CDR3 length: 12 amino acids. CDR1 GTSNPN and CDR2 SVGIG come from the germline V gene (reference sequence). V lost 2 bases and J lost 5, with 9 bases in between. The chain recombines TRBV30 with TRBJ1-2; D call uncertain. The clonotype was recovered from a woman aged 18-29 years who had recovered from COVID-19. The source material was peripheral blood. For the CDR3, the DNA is TGTGCCTGGAGTTTGTATAGATATGGCTACACCTTC. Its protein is CAWSLYRYGYTF. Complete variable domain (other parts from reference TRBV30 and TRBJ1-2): SQTIHQWPATLVQPVGSPLSLECTVEGTSNPNLYWYRQAAGRGLQLLFYSVGIGQISSEVPQNLSASRPQDRQFILSSKKLLLSDSGFYLCAWSLYRYGYTFGSGTRLTVV.